The present T cell receptor beta chain was sequenced within a study of CD8 T cells in Susac syndrome. General study findings and limits: The authors acknowledged that the study's TCR sequencing and HLA analysis involved relatively few individuals.

Remarks on this clonotype: Its antigen is not identified.

The multiple sclerosis control group comprised treatment-naive patients with stable or active relapsing-remitting disease. Purification of the CD8+ and CD4+ T cells relied on negative isolation, and TEMRA cells underwent FACS enrichment. RNA amounts of roughly 0.45 to 1 ug underwent reverse transcription with random hexamers. immunoSEQ multiplex PCR amplified TCR beta CDR3 across 54 Vbeta, 13 Jbeta. TCRdb re-analysed the immunoSEQ multiplex PCR reads in MiXCR, keeping a single row per CDR3 protein. The repertoire holds roughly 120,000 distinct CDR3 sequences, with approximately 93% as singletons. J lost 5 bases, V lost 5 bases, and 3 bases had no gene match. CDR1 LGHDT and CDR2 YNNKEL come from the germline V gene (reference sequence). This CDR3 has 14 amino acids.

This TCR was recovered from a human donor with multiple sclerosis. The gene calls are TRBV3-1 and TRBJ1-5; 10 bases fit TRBD1. Source material: CD4+ T cells from PBMCs. The DNA for the CDR3 is TGTGCCAGCAGCTTAGGACAGGGGGATCAGCCCCAGCATTTT. Its translation is CASSLGQGDQPQHF. Full variable domain (outside the CDR3, taken from reference TRBV3-1 and TRBJ1-5): DTAVSQTPKYLVTQMGNDKSIKCEQNLGHDTMYWYKQDSKKFLKIMFSYNNKELIINETVPNRFSPKSPDKAHLNLHINSLELGDSAVYFCASSLGQGDQPQHFGDGTRLSIL.